This T cell receptor (beta chain) was retrieved from a study of blood T cells in healthy people across ages. Then a second PCR, running roughly 7 to 11 cycles, was carried out with a sample-barcoded 5' primer and a J-beta primer mix. In TCRdb, the 5' RACE reads were re-called with MiXCR into one record per CDR3 protein. This table holds about 930,000 distinct CDR3 sequences, almost 30% found once. General study points: Diversity estimates from one million T cells were considered underestimates. Roughly linear age-related decline in beta diversity appeared, significant by age around 42.

In this sample, this clonotype turned up many times. Its antigen is not identified. Russia was home to the donors, healthy Caucasian individuals aged about 6 to 90. With V trimmed by 3 bases and J by 0 bases, 6 bases remained unmatched. This CDR3 spans 16 amino acids. Germline CDR1 is KGHSH and CDR2 is LQKENI. The sample was also reused in another study, on T cells of mothers and their children. From that study: Whether related or unrelated, pairs show similar shaping of TCR recombination output by thymic selection.

This TCR came from a woman aged 40 to 50 in good health. The sequencing input was blood. The V and J genes are TRBV18 and TRBJ2-5; 8 bases line up with TRBD2. CDR3 DNA: TGTGCCAGCTCACCGTCCGGGAGGGGGTACCAAGAGACCCAGTACTTC. It translates to CASSPSGRGYQETQYF. The full variable domain, rest sourced from reference TRBV18 and TRBJ2-5, is NAGVMQNPRHLVRRRGQEARLRCSPMKGHSHVYWYRQLPEEGLKFMVYLQKENIIDESGMPKERFSAEFPKEGPSILRIQQVVRGDSAAYFCASSPSGRGYQETQYFGPGTRLLVL.